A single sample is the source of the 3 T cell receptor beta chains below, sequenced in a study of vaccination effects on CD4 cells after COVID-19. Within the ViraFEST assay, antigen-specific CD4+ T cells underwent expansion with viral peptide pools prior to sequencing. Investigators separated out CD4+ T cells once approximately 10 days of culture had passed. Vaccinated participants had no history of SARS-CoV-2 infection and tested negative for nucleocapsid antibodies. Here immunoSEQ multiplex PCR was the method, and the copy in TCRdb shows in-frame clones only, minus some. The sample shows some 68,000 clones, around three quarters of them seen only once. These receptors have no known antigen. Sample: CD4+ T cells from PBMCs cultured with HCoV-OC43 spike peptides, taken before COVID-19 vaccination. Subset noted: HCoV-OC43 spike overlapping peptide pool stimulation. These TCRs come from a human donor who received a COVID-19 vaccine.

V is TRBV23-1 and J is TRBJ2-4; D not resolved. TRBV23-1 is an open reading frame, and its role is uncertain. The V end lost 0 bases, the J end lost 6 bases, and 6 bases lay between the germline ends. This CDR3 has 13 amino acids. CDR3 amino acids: CASSQSVPNIQYF. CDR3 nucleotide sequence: TGCGCCAGCAGTCAATCGGTACCAAACATTCAGTACTTC.

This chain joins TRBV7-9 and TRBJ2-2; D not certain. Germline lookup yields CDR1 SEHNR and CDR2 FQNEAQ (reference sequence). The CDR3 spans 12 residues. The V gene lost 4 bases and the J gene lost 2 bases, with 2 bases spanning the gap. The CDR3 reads CASSSNTGELFF. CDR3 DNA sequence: TGTGCCAGCAGCTCCAACACCGGGGAGCTGTTTTTT. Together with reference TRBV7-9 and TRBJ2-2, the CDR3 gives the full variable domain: DTGVSQNPRHKITKRGQNVTFRCDPISEHNRLYWYRQTLGQGPEFLTYFQNEAQLEKSRLLSDRFSAERPKGSFSTLEIQRTEQGDSAMYLCASSSNTGELFFGEGSRLTVL.

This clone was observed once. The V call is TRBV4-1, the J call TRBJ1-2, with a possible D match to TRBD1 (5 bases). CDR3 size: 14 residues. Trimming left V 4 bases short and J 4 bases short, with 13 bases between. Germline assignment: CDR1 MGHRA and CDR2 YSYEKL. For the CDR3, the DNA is TGCGCCAGCAGCCCCTACAAGGACACCTATGGCTACACCTTC. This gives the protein CASSPYKDTYGYTF.